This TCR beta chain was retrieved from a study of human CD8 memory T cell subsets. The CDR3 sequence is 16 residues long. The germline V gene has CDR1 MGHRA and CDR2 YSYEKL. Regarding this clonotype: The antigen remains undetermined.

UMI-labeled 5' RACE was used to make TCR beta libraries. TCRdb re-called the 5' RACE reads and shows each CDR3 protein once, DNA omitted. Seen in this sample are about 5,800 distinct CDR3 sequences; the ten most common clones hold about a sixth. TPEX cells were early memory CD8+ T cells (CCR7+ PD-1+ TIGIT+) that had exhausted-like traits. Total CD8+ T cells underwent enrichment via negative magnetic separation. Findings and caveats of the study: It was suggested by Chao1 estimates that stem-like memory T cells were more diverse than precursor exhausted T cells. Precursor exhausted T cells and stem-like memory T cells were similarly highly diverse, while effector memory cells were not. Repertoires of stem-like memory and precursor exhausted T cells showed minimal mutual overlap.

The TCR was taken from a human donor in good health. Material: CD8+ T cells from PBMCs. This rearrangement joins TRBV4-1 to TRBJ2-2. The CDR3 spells CASSQESAGNTGELFF.